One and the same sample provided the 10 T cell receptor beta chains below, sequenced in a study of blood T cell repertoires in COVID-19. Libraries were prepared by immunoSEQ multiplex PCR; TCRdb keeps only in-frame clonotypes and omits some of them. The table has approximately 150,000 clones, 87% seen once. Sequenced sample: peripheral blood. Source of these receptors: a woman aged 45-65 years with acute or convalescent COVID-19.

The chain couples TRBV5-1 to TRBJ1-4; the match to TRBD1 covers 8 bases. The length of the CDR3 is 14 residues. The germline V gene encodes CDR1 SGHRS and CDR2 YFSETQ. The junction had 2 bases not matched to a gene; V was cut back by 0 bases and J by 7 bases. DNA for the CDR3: TGCGCCAGCAGCTTGGTCACAGGGGGTGAAAAACTGTTTTTT. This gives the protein CASSLVTGGEKLFF.

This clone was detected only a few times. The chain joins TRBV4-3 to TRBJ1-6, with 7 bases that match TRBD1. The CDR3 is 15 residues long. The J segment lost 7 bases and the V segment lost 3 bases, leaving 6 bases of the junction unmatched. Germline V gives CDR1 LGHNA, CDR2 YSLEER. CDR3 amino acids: CASSQAPGQNSPLHF. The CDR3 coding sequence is TGCGCCAGCAGCCAGGCCCCGGGACAGAATTCACCCCTCCACTTT.

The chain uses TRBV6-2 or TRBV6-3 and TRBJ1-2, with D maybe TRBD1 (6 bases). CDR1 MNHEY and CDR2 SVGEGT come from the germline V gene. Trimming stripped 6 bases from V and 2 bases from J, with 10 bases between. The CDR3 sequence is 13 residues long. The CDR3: CASSHRDNYGYTF. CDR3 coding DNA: TGTGCCAGCAGCCACAGGGACAACTATGGCTACACCTTC.

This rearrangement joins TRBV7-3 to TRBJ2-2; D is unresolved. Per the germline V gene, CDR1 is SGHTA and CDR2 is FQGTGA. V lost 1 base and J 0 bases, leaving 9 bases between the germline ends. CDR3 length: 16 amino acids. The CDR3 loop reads CASSLNAATNTGELFF. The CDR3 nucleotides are TGTGCCAGCAGCTTAAACGCGGCGACGAACACCGGGGAGCTGTTTTTT.

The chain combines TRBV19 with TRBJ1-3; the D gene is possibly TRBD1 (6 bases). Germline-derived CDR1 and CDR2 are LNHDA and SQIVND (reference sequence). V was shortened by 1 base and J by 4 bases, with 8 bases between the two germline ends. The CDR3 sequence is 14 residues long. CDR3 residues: CASSIGTAGNTIYF. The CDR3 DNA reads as TGTGCCAGTAGTATAGGGACAGCCGGAAACACCATATATTTT.

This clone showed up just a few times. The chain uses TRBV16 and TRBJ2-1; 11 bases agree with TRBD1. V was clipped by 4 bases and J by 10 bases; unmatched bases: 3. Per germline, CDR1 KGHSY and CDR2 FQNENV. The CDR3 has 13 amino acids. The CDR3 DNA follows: TGTGCCAGCAGCCTTTGGGACAGGGGGGAGCAGTTCTTC. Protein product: CASSLWDRGEQFF.

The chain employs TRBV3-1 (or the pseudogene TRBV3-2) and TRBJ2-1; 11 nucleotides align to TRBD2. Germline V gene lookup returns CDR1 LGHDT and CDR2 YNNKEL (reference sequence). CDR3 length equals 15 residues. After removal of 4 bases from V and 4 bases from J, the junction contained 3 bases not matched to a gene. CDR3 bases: TGTGCCAGCAGCCCGACTAGCGGGACTTACAATGAGCAGTTCTTC. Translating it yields CASSPTSGTYNEQFF.

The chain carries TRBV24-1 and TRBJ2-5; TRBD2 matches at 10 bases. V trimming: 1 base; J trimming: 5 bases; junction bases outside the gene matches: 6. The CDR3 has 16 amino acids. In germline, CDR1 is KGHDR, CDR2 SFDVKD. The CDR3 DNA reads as TGTGCCACCAGTGATTTAGAGCGGGGGGGCCACGAGACCCAGTACTTC. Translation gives CATSDLERGGHETQYF.

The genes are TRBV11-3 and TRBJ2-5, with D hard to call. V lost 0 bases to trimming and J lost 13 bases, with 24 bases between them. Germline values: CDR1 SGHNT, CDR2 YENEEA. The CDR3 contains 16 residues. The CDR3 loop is CASSLDTAALRPYRYF. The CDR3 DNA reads TGTGCCAGCAGCTTAGACACGGCGGCCCTACGCCCCTACCGGTACTTC. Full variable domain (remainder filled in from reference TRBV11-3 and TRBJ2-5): EAGVVQSPRYKIIEKKQPVAFWCNPISGHNTLYWYLQNLGQGPELLIRYENEEAVDDSQLPKDRFSAERLKGVDSTLKIQPAELGDSAVYLCASSLDTAALRPYRYFGPGTRLLVL.

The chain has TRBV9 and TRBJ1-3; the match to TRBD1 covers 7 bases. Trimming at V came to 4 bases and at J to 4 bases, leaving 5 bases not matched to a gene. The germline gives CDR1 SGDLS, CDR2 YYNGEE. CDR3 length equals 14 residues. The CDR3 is CASSFGTVGNTIYF. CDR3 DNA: TGTGCCAGCAGCTTCGGGACAGTAGGAAACACCATATATTTT. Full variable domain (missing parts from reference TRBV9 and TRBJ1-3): DSGVTQTPKHLITATGQRVTLRCSPRSGDLSVYWYQQSLDQGLQFLIQYYNGEERAKGNILERFSAQQFPDLHSELNLSSLELGDSALYFCASSFGTVGNTIYFGEGSWLTVV.